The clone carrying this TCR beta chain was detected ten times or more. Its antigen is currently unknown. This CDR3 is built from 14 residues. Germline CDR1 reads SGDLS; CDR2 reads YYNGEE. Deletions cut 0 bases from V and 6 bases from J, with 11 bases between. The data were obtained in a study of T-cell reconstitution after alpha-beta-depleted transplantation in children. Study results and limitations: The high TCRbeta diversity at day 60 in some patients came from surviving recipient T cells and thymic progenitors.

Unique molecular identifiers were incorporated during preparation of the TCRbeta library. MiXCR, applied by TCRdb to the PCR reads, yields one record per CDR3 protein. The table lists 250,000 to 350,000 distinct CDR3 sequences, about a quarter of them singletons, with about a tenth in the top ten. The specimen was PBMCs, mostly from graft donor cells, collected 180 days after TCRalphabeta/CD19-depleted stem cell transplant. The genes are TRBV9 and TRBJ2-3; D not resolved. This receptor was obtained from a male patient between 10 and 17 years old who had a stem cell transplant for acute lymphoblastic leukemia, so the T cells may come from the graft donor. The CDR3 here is CASSVAPAGDTQYF. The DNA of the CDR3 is TGTGCCAGCAGCGTAGCACCGGCCGGGGATACGCAGTATTTT.